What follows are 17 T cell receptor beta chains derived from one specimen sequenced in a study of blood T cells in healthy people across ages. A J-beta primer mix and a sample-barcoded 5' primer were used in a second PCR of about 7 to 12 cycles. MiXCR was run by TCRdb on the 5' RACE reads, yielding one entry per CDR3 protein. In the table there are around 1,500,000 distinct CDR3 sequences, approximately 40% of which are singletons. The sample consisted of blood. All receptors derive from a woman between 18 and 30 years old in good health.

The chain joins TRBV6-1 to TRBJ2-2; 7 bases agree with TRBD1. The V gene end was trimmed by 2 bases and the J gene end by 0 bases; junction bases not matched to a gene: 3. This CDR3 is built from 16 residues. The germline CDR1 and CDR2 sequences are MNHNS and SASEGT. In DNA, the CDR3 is TGTGCCAGCAGTGAAAAGGGGGCCACGAACACCGGGGAGCTGTTTTTT. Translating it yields CASSEKGATNTGELFF.

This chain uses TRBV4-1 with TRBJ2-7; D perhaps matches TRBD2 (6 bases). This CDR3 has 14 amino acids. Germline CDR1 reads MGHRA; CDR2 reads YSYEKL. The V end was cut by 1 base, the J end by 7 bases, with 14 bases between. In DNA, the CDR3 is TGCGCCAGCAGCCAAGTTCCCGGCGGAGGGGAGCAGTACTTC. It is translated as CASSQVPGGGEQYF.

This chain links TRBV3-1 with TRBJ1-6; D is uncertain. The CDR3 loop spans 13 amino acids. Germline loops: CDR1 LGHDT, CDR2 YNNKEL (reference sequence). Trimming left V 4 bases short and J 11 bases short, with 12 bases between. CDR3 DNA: TGTGCCAGCAGCCCCCGTGGAAGGGCACCCCTCCACTTT. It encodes CASSPRGRAPLHF. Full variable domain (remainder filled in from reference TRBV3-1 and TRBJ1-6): DTAVSQTPKYLVTQMGNDKSIKCEQNLGHDTMYWYKQDSKKFLKIMFSYNNKELIINETVPNRFSPKSPDKAHLNLHINSLELGDSAVYFCASSPRGRAPLHFGNGTRLTVT.

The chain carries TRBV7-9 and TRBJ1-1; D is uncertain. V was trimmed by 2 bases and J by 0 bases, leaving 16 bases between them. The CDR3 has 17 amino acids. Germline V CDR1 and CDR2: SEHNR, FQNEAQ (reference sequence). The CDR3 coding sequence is TGTGCCAGCAGCTTATTAGGGCGTCTGGGGATGAACACTGAAGCTTTCTTT. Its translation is CASSLLGRLGMNTEAFF.

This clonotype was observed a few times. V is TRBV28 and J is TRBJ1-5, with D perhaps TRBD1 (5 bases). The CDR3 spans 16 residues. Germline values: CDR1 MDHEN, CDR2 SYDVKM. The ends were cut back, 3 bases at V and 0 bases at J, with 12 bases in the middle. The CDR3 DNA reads TGTGCCAGCAGTTTCCCAGGGCCCTATAGCAATCAGCCCCAGCATTTT. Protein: CASSFPGPYSNQPQHF.

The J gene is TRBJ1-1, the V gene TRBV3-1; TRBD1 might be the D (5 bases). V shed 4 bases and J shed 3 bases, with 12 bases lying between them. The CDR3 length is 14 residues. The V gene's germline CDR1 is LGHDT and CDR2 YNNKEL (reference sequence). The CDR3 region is CASSRGTKDTEAFF. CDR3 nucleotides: TGTGCCAGCAGCCGCGGGACGAAGGACACTGAAGCTTTCTTT.

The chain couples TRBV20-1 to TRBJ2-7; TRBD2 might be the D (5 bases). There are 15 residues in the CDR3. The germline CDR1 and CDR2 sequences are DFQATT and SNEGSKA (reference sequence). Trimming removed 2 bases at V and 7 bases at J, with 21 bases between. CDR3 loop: CSARLGGRKQDEQYF. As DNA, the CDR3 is TGCAGTGCTAGACTAGGAGGTCGAAAGCAGGATGAGCAGTACTTC.

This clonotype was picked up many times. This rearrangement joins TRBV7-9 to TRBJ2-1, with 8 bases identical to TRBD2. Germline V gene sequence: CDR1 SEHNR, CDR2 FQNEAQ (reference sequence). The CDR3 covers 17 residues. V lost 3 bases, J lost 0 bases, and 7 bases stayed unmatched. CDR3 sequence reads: CASSFFAGGSSYNEQFF. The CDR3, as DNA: TGTGCCAGCAGCTTTTTCGCGGGGGGTAGCTCCTACAATGAGCAGTTCTTC.

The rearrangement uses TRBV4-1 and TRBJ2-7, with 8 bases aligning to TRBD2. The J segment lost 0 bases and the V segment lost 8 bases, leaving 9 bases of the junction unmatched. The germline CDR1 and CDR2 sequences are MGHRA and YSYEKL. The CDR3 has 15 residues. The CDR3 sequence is CASARLAMSSYEQYF. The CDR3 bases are TGCGCCAGCGCTAGACTAGCGATGAGCTCCTACGAGCAGTACTTC.

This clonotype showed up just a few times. The CDR3 bases are TGTGCCAGCAGGTCTGGGACGGACTATTCCTACGAGCAGTACTTC. Translating gives CASRSGTDYSYEQYF. The chain is built from TRBV14 and TRBJ2-7; the D gene is possibly TRBD2 (6 bases). Germline V gives CDR1 SGHDN, CDR2 FVKESK. This CDR3 has 15 amino acids. Trimming stripped 6 bases from V and 1 base from J, with 16 bases between.

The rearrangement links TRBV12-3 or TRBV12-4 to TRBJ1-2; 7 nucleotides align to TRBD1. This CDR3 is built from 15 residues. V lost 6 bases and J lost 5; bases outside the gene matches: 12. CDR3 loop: CASSHGQVERYGYTF. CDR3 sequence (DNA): TGTGCCAGCAGCCATGGACAGGTGGAGAGATATGGCTACACCTTC.

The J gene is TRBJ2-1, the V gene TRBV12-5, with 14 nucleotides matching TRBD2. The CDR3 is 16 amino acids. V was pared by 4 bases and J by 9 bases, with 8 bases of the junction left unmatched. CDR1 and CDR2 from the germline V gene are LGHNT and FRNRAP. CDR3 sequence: CASGSLRLAGGGEQFF. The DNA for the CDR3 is TGTGCTAGTGGTTCCCTCCGACTAGCGGGGGGGGGTGAGCAGTTCTTC.

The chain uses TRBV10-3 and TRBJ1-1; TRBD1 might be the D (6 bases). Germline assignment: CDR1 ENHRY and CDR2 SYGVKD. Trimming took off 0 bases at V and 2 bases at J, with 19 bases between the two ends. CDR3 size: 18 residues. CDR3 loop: CAISESMVGGAPNTEAFF. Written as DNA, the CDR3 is TGTGCCATCAGTGAGTCGATGGTCGGGGGGGCGCCCAACACTGAAGCTTTCTTT.

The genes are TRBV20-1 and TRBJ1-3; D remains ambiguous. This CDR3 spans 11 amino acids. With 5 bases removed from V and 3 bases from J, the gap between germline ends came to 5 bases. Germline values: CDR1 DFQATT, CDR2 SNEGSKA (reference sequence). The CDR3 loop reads CSALLGNTIYF. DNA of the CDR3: TGCAGTGCTTTACTTGGAAACACCATATATTTT.

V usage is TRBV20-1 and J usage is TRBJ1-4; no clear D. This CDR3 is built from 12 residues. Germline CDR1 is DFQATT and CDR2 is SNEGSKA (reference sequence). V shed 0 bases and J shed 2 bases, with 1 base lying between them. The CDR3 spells CSARDTNEKLFF. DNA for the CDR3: TGCAGTGCTAGAGATACTAATGAAAAACTGTTTTTT.

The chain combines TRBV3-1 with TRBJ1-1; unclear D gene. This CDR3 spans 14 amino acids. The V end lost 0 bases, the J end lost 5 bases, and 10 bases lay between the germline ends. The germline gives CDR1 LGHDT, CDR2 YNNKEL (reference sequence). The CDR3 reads CASSQDWGRTEAFF. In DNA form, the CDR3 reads TGTGCCAGCAGCCAAGATTGGGGTAGAACTGAAGCTTTCTTT.

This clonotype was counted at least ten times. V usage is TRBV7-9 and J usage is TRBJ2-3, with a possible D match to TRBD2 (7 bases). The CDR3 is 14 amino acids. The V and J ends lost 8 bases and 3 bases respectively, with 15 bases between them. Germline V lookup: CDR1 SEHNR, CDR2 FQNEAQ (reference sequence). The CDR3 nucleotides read TGTGCCAGCCGGAGGGGGGGCCAAACAGATACGCAGTATTTT. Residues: CASRRGGQTDTQYF.